A selection of T cell receptor beta chains follows, all from one sample in a study of blood T cell repertoires in COVID-19. Assay: immunoSEQ multiplex PCR; the TCRdb copy retains only in-frame clones and omits some. Of around 700,000 clones listed, over 80% are singletons. The source material was peripheral blood. These receptor sequences come from a young woman with acute or convalescent COVID-19. CDR3s include the opening cysteine and the closing phenylalanine or tryptophan. A D gene is named only where the DNA matches it firmly. Clone size appears in some rows only: once, few, many, or a class for an expanded clone.

V	D	J	size	DNA	CDR3
TRBV29-1	-	TRBJ1-1	-	TGCAGCGTTGATCAGGTCACTGAAGCTTTCTTT	CSVDQVTEAFF
TRBV5-4	-	TRBJ1-1	once	TGTGCCAGCAGCTTAGCAGGGATTGACACTGAAGCTTTCTTT	CASSLAGIDTEAFF
TRBV6-2/TRBV6-3	-	TRBJ1-2	-	TGTGCCAGCAGTTACTGGGCAGCTACTAACTATGGCTACACCTTC	CASSYWAATNYGYTF
TRBV29-1	-	TRBJ2-5	-	TGCAGCGTGCGCGGGTGGCAGTTCCCACGAGAGACCCAGTACTTC	CSVRGWQFPRETQYF
TRBV11-2	-	TRBJ1-2	-	TGTGCCAGCAGCTTAGATTTTGCCCCGGGAACCTATGGCTACACCTTC	CASSLDFAPGTYGYTF
TRBV5-1	TRBD1	TRBJ1-2	few	TGCGCCAGCAGCTCACTACGCCGGGACAGGGTCCTTCCTGGCTACACCTTC	CASSSLRRDRVLPGYTF
TRBV10-3	-	TRBJ2-3	-	TGTGCCATCAGTGCTGGCAGTTCTAGCACAGATACGCAGTATTTT	CAISAGSSSTDTQYF
TRBV12-5	-	TRBJ1-2	-	TGTGCTAGTGGAACTACAGGGAGGGGTGGCTACACCTTC	CASGTTGRGGYTF
TRBV7-9	-	TRBJ1-6	-	TGTGCCAGCAGCTTAATGGCAGGGAATAATTCACCCCTCCACTTT	CASSLMAGNNSPLHF
TRBV4-3	-	TRBJ1-6	-	TGCGCCAGCAGCCAAGTGTTCCCGATAGGACAGCCCAATTCACCCCTCCACTTT	CASSQVFPIGQPNSPLHF
TRBV4-2	-	TRBJ2-5	-	TGTGCCAGCAGCCAAGAAATTACAGGGCAGTGGGAGACCCAGTACTTC	CASSQEITGQWETQYF
TRBV27	-	TRBJ2-3	-	TGTGCCAGCAGTTTAGGGGGGTGGGGTTCCGGAGATACGCAGTATTTT	CASSLGGWGSGDTQYF
TRBV18	TRBD1	TRBJ2-3	-	TGTGCCAGCTCACCCCCCCGGACAGGGTTCTCCGATACGCAGTATTTT	CASSPPRTGFSDTQYF
TRBV19	TRBD1	TRBJ2-7	-	TGTGCCAGTAGTATAGCGAACAGGGGTTACGAGCAGTACTTC	CASSIANRGYEQYF
TRBV9	-	TRBJ1-2	-	TGTGCCAGCAGCGATTTCGACAGGAGAAGGGGCTACACCTTC	CASSDFDRRRGYTF
TRBV24-1	-	TRBJ2-5	-	TGTGCCACCAAGGGACCCGGGACAAGATCGTACCAAGAGACCCAGTACTTC	CATKGPGTRSYQETQYF
TRBV7-3	TRBD1	TRBJ1-1	-	TGTGCCAGCAGTTCCGGGACAGGGGCCCACACTGAAGCTTTCTTT	CASSSGTGAHTEAFF
TRBV7-3	-	TRBJ2-2	-	TGTGCCAGCAGCTTACAGGCAGGGTCCGGGGAGCTGTTTTTT	CASSLQAGSGELFF
TRBV7-2	-	TRBJ1-1	once	TGTGCCAGCAGCTCCTATATGAACACTGAAGCTTTCTTT	CASSSYMNTEAFF
TRBV2	-	TRBJ1-5	-	TGTGCCAGCAGTGAAGCGGAGGGACCCCAGCATTTT	CASSEAEGPQHF
TRBV19	-	TRBJ2-7	-	TGTGCCAGTAGTGGTGACAGACCCTACGAGCAGTACTTC	CASSGDRPYEQYF
TRBV7-2	TRBD1	TRBJ1-2	-	TGTGCCAGCAGCCTCAACAGGGGGCACTATGGCTACACCTTC	CASSLNRGHYGYTF
TRBV6-2/TRBV6-3	TRBD1	TRBJ2-3	-	TGTGCCAGCAGTTACCCCGGGGACAGGGCGAGCACAGATACGCAGTATTTT	CASSYPGDRASTDTQYF
TRBV4-3	-	TRBJ2-1	-	TGCGCCAGCAGCCCTATGGACAGAAGCTCCTACAATGAGCAGTTCTTC	CASSPMDRSSYNEQFF
TRBV13	TRBD1	TRBJ2-2	-	TGTGCCAGCAGCTCCGGGACAGGGTCGGCCGGGGAGCTGTTTTTT	CASSSGTGSAGELFF
TRBV4-1	-	TRBJ1-4	-	TGCGCCAGCCTTGGCCGGACTTCCTCACGAGCGACTAATGAAAAACTGTTTTTT	CASLGRTSSRATNEKLFF
TRBV9	TRBD1	TRBJ1-3	-	TGTGCCAGCAGCGTCGGAGGAGGGCGGGACAGCTCCTCTGGAAACACCATATATTTT	CASSVGGGRDSSSGNTIYF
TRBV4-1	-	TRBJ1-2	-	TGCGCCAGCAGCCAAATGGTCTTTGGCAGGCAGGGCTACACCTTC	CASSQMVFGRQGYTF
TRBV7-9	TRBD1	TRBJ2-1	-	TGTGCCAGCGGGGGCATGGGACAGGGATACAATGAGCAGTTCTTC	CASGGMGQGYNEQFF
TRBV6-5	-	TRBJ1-3	-	TGTGCCAGCAGCGAGGAAAGGGGCTCTGGAAACACCATATATTTT	CASSEERGSGNTIYF
TRBV19	-	TRBJ1-5	-	TGTGCCAGTAGTACAAATTGGGGAGGGATTTATAGCAATCAGCCCCAGCATTTT	CASSTNWGGIYSNQPQHF
TRBV9	TRBD2	TRBJ2-2	-	TGTGCCAGCAGCACCAGCGGGGGGACCGCCGGGGAGCTGTTTTTT	CASSTSGGTAGELFF
TRBV27	-	TRBJ2-4	-	TGTGCCAGCAGTTTAAGGGGGGGGCCGACAGGGGAAAACATTCAGTACTTC	CASSLRGGPTGENIQYF
TRBV25-1	-	TRBJ1-1	-	TGTGCCAGCAGTGAATCAGGCCGGGAATTAGGCACTGAAGCTTTCTTT	CASSESGRELGTEAFF
TRBV3-1/TRBV3-2	-	TRBJ1-5	-	TGTGCCAGCAGCCAGCATACAGGGAAGGATCAGCCCCAGCATTTT	CASSQHTGKDQPQHF
TRBV19	-	TRBJ2-7	-	TGTGCCAGTATCACATGTCTAATGTGGCAGGGGAAAAACCGTCTGGACGAGCAGTACTTC	CASITCLMWQGKNRLDEQYF
TRBV6-5	TRBD1	TRBJ1-6	-	TGTGCCAGCAGCTGGAACCGGGACAGGGGTGCACCCCTCCACTTT	CASSWNRDRGAPLHF
TRBV7-2	-	TRBJ1-6	-	TGTGCCAGCAGCTTATTGGGGGCCCATAATTCACCCCTCCACTTT	CASSLLGAHNSPLHF
TRBV6-6	TRBD1	TRBJ1-6	few	TGTGCCAGCAGGCCGGGACAGGGGATTGGACCCCTCCACTTT	CASRPGQGIGPLHF
TRBV6-5	TRBD2	TRBJ2-1	-	TGTGCCAGCACAGGACTAGCTGGATATGGGTTCTTC	CASTGLAGYGFF
TRBV21-1	-	TRBJ2-3	-	TGTGCCAGCGGGAGCCCCACAGATACGCAGTATTTT	CASGSPTDTQYF
TRBV5-1	TRBD1	TRBJ2-3	-	TGCGCCAGCAGCCACGGACAGGGATACACAGATACGCAGTATTTT	CASSHGQGYTDTQYF
TRBV19	-	TRBJ2-1	-	TGTGCCAGTAGTATAGTAGCTAGCAACCCCCTCCATGAGCAGTTCTTC	CASSIVASNPLHEQFF
TRBV5-1	-	TRBJ1-4	-	TGCGCCAGCAGCCCGGAGGGCCGGCGGGAAAAACTGTTTTTT	CASSPEGRREKLFF
TRBV4-3	-	TRBJ1-2	-	TGCGCCAGCAGCCAAGACAGCTATGGCTACACCTTC	CASSQDSYGYTF
TRBV7-3	-	TRBJ2-3	once	TGTGCCAGCGGCGGGGAGTACACAGATACGCAGTATTTT	CASGGEYTDTQYF